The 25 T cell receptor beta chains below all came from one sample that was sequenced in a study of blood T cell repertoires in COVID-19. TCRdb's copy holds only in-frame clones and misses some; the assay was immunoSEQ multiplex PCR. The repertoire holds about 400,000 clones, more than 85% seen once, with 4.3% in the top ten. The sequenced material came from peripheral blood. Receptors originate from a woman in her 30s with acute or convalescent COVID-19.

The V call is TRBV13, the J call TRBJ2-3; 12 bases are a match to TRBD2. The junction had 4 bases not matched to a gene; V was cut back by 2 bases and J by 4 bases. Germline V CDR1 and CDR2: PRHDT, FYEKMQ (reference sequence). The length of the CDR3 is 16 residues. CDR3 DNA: TGTGCCAGCAGCTTAAAGACTAGCGGGGGTGCAGATACGCAGTATTTT. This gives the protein CASSLKTSGGADTQYF.

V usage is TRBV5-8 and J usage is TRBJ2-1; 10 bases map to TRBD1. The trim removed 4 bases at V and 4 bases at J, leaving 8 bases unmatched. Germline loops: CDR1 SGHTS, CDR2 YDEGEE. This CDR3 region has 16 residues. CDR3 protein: CASSLWTGGVYNEQFF. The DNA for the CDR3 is TGTGCCAGCAGCCTATGGACAGGGGGTGTGTACAATGAGCAGTTCTTC.

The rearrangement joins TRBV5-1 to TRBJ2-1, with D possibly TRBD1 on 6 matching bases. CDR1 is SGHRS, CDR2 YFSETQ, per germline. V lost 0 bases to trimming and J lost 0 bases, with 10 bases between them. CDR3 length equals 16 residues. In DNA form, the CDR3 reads TGCGCCAGCAGCTTGGACAGGGTCAGCTCCTACAATGAGCAGTTCTTC. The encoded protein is CASSLDRVSSYNEQFF.

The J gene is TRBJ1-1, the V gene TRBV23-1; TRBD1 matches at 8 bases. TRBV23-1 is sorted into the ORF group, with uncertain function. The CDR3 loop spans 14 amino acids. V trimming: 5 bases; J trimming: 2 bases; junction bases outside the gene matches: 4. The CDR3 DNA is TGCGCCAGCAGTAGGACAGGGCGAAACACTGAAGCTTTCTTT. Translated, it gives CASSRTGRNTEAFF.

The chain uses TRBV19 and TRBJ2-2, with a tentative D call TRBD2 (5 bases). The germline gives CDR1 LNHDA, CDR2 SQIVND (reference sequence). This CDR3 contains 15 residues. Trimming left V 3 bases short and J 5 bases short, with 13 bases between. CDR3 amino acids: CASSIRGSGTGELFF. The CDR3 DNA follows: TGTGCCAGTAGTATCCGGGGTTCGGGAACCGGGGAGCTGTTTTTT.

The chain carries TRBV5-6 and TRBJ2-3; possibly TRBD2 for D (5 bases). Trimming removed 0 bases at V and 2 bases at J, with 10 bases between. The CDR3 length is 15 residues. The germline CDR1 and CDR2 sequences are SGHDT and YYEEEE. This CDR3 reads CASSLGLPYTDTQYF. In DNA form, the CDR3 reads TGTGCCAGCAGCTTGGGACTACCGTACACAGATACGCAGTATTTT.

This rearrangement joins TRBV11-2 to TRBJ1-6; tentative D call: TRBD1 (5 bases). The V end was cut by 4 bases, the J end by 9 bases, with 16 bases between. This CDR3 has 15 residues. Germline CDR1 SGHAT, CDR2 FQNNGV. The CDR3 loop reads CASSYRQGKVSPLHF. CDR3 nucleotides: TGTGCCAGCAGCTATCGTCAGGGAAAGGTTTCACCCCTCCACTTT.

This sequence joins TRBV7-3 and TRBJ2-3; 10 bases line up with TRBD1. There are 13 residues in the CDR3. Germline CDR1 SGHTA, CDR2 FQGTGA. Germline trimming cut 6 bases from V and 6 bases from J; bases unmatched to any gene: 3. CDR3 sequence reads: CASSSTGGDTQYF. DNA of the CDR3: TGTGCCAGCAGTTCGACAGGGGGCGATACGCAGTATTTT.

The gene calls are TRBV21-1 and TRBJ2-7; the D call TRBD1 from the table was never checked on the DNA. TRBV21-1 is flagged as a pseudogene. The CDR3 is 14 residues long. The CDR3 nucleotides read TGTGCCAGCAGCAAAGGGGCGACAGTGAGCGAGCAGTACTTC. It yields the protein CASSKGATVSEQYF.

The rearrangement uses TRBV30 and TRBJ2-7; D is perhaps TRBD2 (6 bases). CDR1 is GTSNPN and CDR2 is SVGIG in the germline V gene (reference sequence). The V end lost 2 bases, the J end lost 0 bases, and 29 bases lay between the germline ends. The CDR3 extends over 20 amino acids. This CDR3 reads CAWSSHGGISPIQSSYEQYF. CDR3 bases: TGTGCCTGGAGTTCCCACGGGGGAATATCACCAATTCAGAGCTCCTACGAGCAGTACTTC. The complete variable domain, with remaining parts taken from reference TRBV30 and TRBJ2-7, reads SQTIHQWPATLVQPVGSPLSLECTVEGTSNPNLYWYRQAAGRGLQLLFYSVGIGQISSEVPQNLSASRPQDRQFILSSKKLLLSDSGFYLCAWSSHGGISPIQSSYEQYFGPGTRLTVT.

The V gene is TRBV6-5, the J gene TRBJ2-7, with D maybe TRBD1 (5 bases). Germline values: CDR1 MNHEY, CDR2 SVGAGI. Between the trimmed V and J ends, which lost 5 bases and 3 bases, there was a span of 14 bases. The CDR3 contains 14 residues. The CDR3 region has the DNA TGTGCCAGCAGTATATTAACAGGAGACTACGAGCAGTACTTC. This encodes CASSILTGDYEQYF.

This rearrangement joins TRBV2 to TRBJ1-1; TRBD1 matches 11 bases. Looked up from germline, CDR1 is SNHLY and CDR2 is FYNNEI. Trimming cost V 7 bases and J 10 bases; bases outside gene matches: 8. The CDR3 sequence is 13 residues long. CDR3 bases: TGTGCCAGCAATCCGGACAGGGGGCTAGCAGCTTTCTTT. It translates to CASNPDRGLAAFF.

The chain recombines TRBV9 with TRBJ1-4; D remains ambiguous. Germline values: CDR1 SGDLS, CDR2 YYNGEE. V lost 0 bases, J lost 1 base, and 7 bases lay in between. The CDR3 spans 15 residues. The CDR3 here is CASSVARGTNEKLFF. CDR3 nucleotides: TGTGCCAGCAGCGTAGCTCGAGGAACTAATGAAAAACTGTTTTTT.

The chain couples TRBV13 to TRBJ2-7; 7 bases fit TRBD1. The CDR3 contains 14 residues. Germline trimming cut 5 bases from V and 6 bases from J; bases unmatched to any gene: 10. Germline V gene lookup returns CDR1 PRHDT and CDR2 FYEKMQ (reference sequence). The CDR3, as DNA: TGTGCCAGCAGCCACGGACAGGAACGGAGCGAGCAGTACTTC. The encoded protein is CASSHGQERSEQYF.

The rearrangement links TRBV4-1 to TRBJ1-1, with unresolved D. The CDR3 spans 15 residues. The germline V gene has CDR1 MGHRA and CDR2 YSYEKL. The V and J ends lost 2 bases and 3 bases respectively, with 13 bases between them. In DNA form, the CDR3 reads TGCGCCAGCAGCCAAAGATCGGGGTCGGACACTGAAGCTTTCTTT. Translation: CASSQRSGSDTEAFF.

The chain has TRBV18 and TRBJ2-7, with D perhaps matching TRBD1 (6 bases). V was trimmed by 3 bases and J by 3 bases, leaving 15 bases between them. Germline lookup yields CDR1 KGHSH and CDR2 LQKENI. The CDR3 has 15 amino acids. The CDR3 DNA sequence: TGTGCCAGCTCACCGATCACAGGGAACGGCTACGAGCAGTACTTC. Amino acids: CASSPITGNGYEQYF.

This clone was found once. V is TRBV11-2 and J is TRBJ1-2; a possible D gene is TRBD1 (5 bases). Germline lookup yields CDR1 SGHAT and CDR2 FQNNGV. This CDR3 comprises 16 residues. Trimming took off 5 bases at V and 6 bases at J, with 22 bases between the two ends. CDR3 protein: CASSGDLGGIYHGYTF. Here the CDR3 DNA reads TGTGCCAGCAGCGGCGATTTGGGGGGGATCTACCATGGCTACACCTTC.

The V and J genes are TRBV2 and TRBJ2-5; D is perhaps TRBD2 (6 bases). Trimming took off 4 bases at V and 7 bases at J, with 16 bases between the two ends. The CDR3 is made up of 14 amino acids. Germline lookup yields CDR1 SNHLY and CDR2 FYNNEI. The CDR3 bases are TGTGCCAGCAGTGGAGTGGGAGGTTGGGGGACCCAGTACTTC. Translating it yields CASSGVGGWGTQYF.

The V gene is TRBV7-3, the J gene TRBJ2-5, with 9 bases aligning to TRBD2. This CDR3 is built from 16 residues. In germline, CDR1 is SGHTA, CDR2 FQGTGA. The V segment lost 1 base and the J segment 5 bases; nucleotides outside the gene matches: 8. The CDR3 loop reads CASSLSSSGVGETQYF. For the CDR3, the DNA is TGTGCCAGCAGCTTAAGTTCTAGCGGGGTGGGGGAGACCCAGTACTTC.

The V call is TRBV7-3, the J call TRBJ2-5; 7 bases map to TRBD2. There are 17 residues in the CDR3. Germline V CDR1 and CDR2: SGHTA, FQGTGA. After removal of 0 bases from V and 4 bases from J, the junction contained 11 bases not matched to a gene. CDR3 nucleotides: TGTGCCAGCAGCTTAACCTCGGGCGGGGGTAGGGGAGAGACCCAGTACTTC. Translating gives CASSLTSGGGRGETQYF.

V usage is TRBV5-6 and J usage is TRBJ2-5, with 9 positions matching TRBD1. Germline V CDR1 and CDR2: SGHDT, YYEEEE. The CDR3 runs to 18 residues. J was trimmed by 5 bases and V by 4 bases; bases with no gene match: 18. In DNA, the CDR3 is TGTGCCAGCAGCGGGGACAGGGTAAATCCCCGTCGGGCGGAGACCCAGTACTTC. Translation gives CASSGDRVNPRRAETQYF. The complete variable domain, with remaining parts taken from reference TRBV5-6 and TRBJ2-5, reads DAGVTQSPTHLIKTRGQQVTLRCSPKSGHDTVSWYQQALGQGPQFIFQYYEEEERQRGNFPDRFSGHQFPNYSSELNVNALLLGDSALYLCASSGDRVNPRRAETQYFGPGTRLLVL.

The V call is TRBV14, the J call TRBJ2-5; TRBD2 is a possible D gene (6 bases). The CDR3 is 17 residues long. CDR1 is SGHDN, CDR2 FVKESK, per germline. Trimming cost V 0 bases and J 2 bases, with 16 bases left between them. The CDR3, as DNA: TGTGCCAGCAGCCAAGATGGGAGTGCGGGGCTACAAGAGACCCAGTACTTC. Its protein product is CASSQDGSAGLQETQYF.

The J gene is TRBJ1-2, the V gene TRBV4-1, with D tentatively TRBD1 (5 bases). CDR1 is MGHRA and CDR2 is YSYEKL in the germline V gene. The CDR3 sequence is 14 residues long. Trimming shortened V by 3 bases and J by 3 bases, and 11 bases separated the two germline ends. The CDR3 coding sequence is TGCGCCAGCAGCCACACAGGCGATGACTATGGCTACACCTTC. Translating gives CASSHTGDDYGYTF.

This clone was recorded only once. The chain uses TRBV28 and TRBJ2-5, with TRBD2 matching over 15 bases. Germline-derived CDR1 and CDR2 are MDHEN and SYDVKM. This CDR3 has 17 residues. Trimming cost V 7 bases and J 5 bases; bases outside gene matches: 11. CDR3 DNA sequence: TGTGCCAGCACCCCATGGACTAGCGGGGGGGCCCGGGAGACCCAGTACTTC. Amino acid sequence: CASTPWTSGGARETQYF.

The CDR3 protein is CASSTGGGMNTEAFF. DNA for the CDR3: TGTGCCAGTAGTACCGGGGGTGGGATGAACACTGAAGCTTTCTTT. The chain uses TRBV19 and TRBJ1-1, with D perhaps TRBD1 (5 bases). The CDR3 consists of 15 residues. The V gene's germline CDR1 is LNHDA and CDR2 SQIVND (reference sequence). The V end was cut by 4 bases, the J end by 0 bases, with 12 bases between.